This T cell receptor (beta chain) was recorded in a study of spatial heterogeneity in lung cancer (dated by TCRdb to the late 2010s). Background on the whole study: Beta-chain transcripts were consistently detected in greater numbers than alpha-chain transcripts, which likely reflected higher beta-chain transcript abundance. In tumor regions, TCR transcript counts showed a strong correlation with a T cell transcriptional module score from matched bulk RNA-seq. In the raw uncorrected reads, each unique combination of TCR and UMI appeared more than ten times on average. In non-small cell lung cancer, the study made a quantitative comparison of TCR alpha and beta repertoires among multiple tumor regions, matched nontumor lung and blood. TCR repertoire features were related to nonsynonymous mutation counts determined by whole-exome sequencing of tumor tissue. At surgery, both alpha and beta chains were TCR-sequenced in roughly 200 tumor regions, 64 matched nontumor lung samples and 56 PBMC samples. Results and caveats for the whole study, not just this receptor: Counts of ubiquitous and regional expanded TCRs correlated with counts of ubiquitous and regional nonsynonymous mutations, respectively. Confirming at a functional level the hypothesis that regional TCRs recognize regional mutations was considered to require additional single-cell paired TCR alpha and beta sequencing. The tumor nonsynonymous mutation count correlated with the number of expanded intratumoral alpha and beta TCRs. Estimated TCR-seq coverage of tumor T cells was only around 7% for alpha chains and 13% for beta chains.

Germline trimming: 3 bases from V, 6 bases from J; junction bases outside gene matches: 5. In the germline V gene, CDR1 corresponds to SGHTA and CDR2 to FQGNSA. Including the terminal cysteine and phenylalanine, the CDR3 comprises 13 residues. The only DNA kept is the CDR3, 39 bases in frame from the first base. Interpreted using the paper, the time point label stands for: sample taken at primary tumor resection. The donors were more than 65 patients from the lung TRACERx cohort who had early-stage, untreated non-small cell lung cancer. For TCR sequencing, whole RNA was extracted from tumor and nontumor lung tissue, or from cryopreserved PBMC samples, and no cell sorting was done. A patient was chosen for TCR sequencing only when enough RNA was available from at least two tumor regions. Tumor and adjacent nontumor lung specimens were reviewed by a lung pathologist before selection. Library generation was performed with 5' RACE. Data came from a NextSeq 500. To allow correction of PCR and sequencing errors, the TCR library protocol tagged every TCR cDNA molecule with a unique molecular identifier. As for how the authors treated the data: Decombinator tools were used for TCR identification, UMI-based error correction and CDR3 extraction. Expanded TCRs were defined as those above a frequency of 2 per 1,000, corresponding to the top 1% of the tumor frequency distribution. Expanded tumor TCRs statistically deemed absent (corrected P<0.05) from at least one tumor region were classed as regional, and all other expanded tumor TCRs were classed as ubiquitous. Renyi diversity was calculated using the R vegan package after each repertoire was subsampled 100 times to 5,000 TCRs. CDR3 similarity networks were built from amino acid triplet string-kernel similarity, connecting CDR3s with pairwise similarity above 0.82. TCRdb reran the public reads through fastp at Q25 and MiXCR, keeping productive beta chains. For every CDR3 protein sequence, its rows merge into one entry that carries the most common genes and DNA. Here the V and J calls rest on TCRdb's processing, not on the authors' analysis. For this sample there are roughly 17,000 distinct CDR3 sequences; roughly 5.7% appear just once. The ten largest clonotypes hold 6.8% of the sample.

This clonotype occurred many times. Its antigen remains unidentified. No per-base quality is available; no much larger clone lies one base away. This receptor was obtained from a male donor with early-stage non-small cell lung cancer. The sample in question was lung tumor tissue, obtained at surgery. Recombination joined TRBV7-2 with TRBJ2-7, and 7 junction bases match TRBD2. The CDR3 region has the sequence CASSFGLEREQYF. The nucleotide sequence reads TGTGCCAGCAGCTTCGGACTAGAACGCGAGCAGTACTTC. Where the CDR3 stops, the reference TRBV7-2 and TRBJ2-7 genes take over; the full variable domain is GAGVSQSPSNKVTEKGKDVELRCDPISGHTALYWYRQSLGQGLEFLIYFQGNSAPDKSGLPSDRFSAERTGGSVSTLTIQRTQQEDSAVYLCASSFGLEREQYFGPGTRLTVT.